This T cell receptor (beta chain) was recovered during a study of response to subunit inactivated influenza vaccine (dated by TCRdb to about 2018). A note on the overall study: The study used deep quantitative T cell receptor repertoire profiling to track responses to a trivalent subunit inactivated influenza vaccine. Results the study describes overall, beyond this receptor: According to the authors, only a limited number of new T cells may be recruited by each seasonal influenza vaccination.

About this clonotype: Its binding antigen is unknown. Per-base quality was not reported, and no clone a single base away is much larger than it.

Reading the germline V gene gives CDR1 SGHDT and CDR2 YYEEEE. Measured from the cysteine to the phenylalanine, the CDR3 is 15 residues long. Here the CDR3 DNA is all that survives: 45 bases in frame from base 1. Unmatched junction bases come to 7, with V trimmed by 3 bases and J by 4 bases. Receptor amplification or capture employed RT-PCR. TCRdb records Illumina HiSeq 2500 as the sequencer. TCRdb itself trimmed the public reads at Q25 with fastp, ran MiXCR and retained productive beta chains. Each entry is one CDR3 protein sequence, shown with its most common DNA and genes. The sample has about 650,000 distinct CDR3 sequences on record, approximately 14% of them singletons. Roughly 10% of the sample rests with the top ten.

Specimen: PBMCs from blood, collected approximately 12 days after vaccination. The origin of this receptor is a man in his fifties who received an inactivated influenza vaccine. Donor details come from another sample of the same person, matched by shared clones. This receptor chain uses TRBV5-6 and TRBJ2-1, with 7 central nucleotides matching TRBD2. The CDR3: CASSSDGEGYNEQFF. The DNA sequence is as follows: TGTGCCAGCAGCTCCGACGGGGAGGGGTACAATGAGCAGTTCTTC.